What follows describes a single TCR beta chain. Its antigen remains unknown. This entry belongs to a study of shared clonotypes between healthy human individuals. Measured with immunoSEQ multiplex PCR; TCRdb has only the in-frame clones, and not every one. This table has roughly 2.6 million clones, more than 80% appearing once. Overall study findings and caveats: Despite large depth, rarefaction showed incomplete sorted-subset sequencing.

The CDR3 has 16 residues. The trim removed 8 bases at V and 0 bases at J, leaving 7 bases unmatched. The germline V gene has CDR1 MDHEN and CDR2 SYDVKM. There were only Caucasian adults among the donors, and all lived in Nashville, Tennessee. The receptor comes from a man between 18 and 29 years old in good health. This sequence joins TRBV28 and TRBJ1-6; 7 nucleotides match TRBD1. The sequencing input was naive CD4+ T cells sorted from blood. This sample's subset: CD45RA+ positively selected. CDR3 sequence: CASSSGGSSYNSPLHF. CDR3 coding DNA: TGTGCCAGCTCCTCAGGGGGGAGCTCCTATAATTCACCCCTCCACTTT.